This TCR beta chain was retrieved from a study of cytomegalovirus exposure and HLA in healthy donors (dated by TCRdb to about 2017). Some background on the complete study: An earlier analysis of about 530 of the donors reported approximately 280 Gb of sequence data and around 120 million unique TCR beta sequences obtained from roughly 170 million T cells. About 300 gigabases of sequencing data and approximately 92 million unique TCR sequences made up an early release that covered roughly 670 HLA-typed donors. Of the approximately 400 genotyped donors, about 84% fell in the genetic ancestry cluster associated with self-reported Caucasian donors. The study aimed to test whether signatures of past pathogen exposure could be identified by cataloging public T cell receptors. The study used immunosequencing to profile the T cell repertoires of 670 or so subjects and linked those repertoires to cytomegalovirus serostatus. In addition to the first cohort of 666 subjects, a separate validation cohort of approximately 120 different subjects was used. High-throughput TCR immunosequencing, statistical association of individual TCRs with disease status, and machine learning were combined to predict cytomegalovirus infection status. To study patterns of TCR occurrence, a later analysis re-analyzed previously published TCR beta repertoires from several hundred donors and added high-resolution HLA genotyping. Rather than using new phenotypic data, the later analysis identified candidate immune exposures from TCR beta sequences and from how often those sequences occurred across donors. An earlier analysis of several hundred of the donors applied high-throughput TCR beta sequencing to assess whether each TCR beta V gene segment acted as functional or pseudogenic. Donor age, sex, ethnicity and CMV serostatus were collected together with the repertoire data. In a later genetic analysis, genome-wide SNP genotypes for about 65% of the roughly 670 donors were used, and that subset was treated as a discovery cohort. Every discovery cohort repertoire had been produced on one sequencing platform. HLA typing included class I and class II loci at four-digit resolution. Typing coverage varied by locus: roughly 629-640 donors for A, B, C, DRB1 and DQB1; approximately 560 for DQA1; over 600 for DPA1; more than 450 for DPB1. Five DR-DQ haplotypes were handled as single units for association and clustering because linkage in the cohort was strong. On average, roughly 240,000 unique TCR beta nucleotide sequences were sequenced per donor among a few hundred genotyped donors of the cohort, with roughly 18% of those sequences being non-productive.

In the germline V gene, CDR1 corresponds to SGHTS and CDR2 to YDEGEE. Deletion took 0 bases off V and 8 bases off J, with a span of 20 bases between the germline ends. From the cysteine up to the phenylalanine, the CDR3 has a length of 16 residues. The entry retains the CDR3 DNA only, 48 bases that are in frame from base 1. The protocol used for the library was the immunoSEQ multiplex PCR assay. For the multiplex PCR, a mixture combining 60 forward primers for TCR Vbeta segments and 13 reverse primers for TCR Jbeta segments was used. The CDR3 region of rearranged TCR beta genes was amplified from genomic DNA with a multiplex PCR assay. Amplified TCR beta libraries were sequenced as 87-base-pair reads on the Illumina HiSeq System. Processing in the source paper ran as follows. Across the roughly 700 repertoires, a later analysis counted tens of millions of unique TCR beta chains, roughly 11 million of which were shared by at least two donors. Raw reads were error-corrected and collapsed into unique sequences with a nearest-neighbor algorithm that merged closely related sequences to remove PCR and sequencing errors. CDR3 sequences were aligned to IMGT reference sequences to assign V, D and J gene segments. For a sequence to be retained, a match of at least six nucleotides was required to both a V gene segment and a J gene segment. Rearrangements were classified as productive when the CDR3 lacked stop codons and remained in frame with V and J, and all other rearrangements were classified as non-productive. Following IMGT convention, CDR3 was defined as the stretch from the second conserved V-encoded cysteine up to the conserved J-encoded phenylalanine. The earlier analysis of about 570 of the donors excluded any sequence lacking an unambiguous match to a single V gene segment. An earlier analysis of a few hundred of the donors classified V segments as functional when productive rearrangements were above 56.7% and as segregating when the standard deviation between donors was above 5%. To diagnose cytomegalovirus status from the catalog of TCR beta chain sequences, a statistical classification framework was built. In a later analysis, TCR nucleotide sequences were compared against IMGT/GENE-DB human TR gene sequences so that V and J genes could be assigned. Using the TCRdist pipeline, a later analysis assigned CDR3 sequences along with most-parsimonious VDJ recombination scenarios. In a later analysis, every TCR beta chain was defined by the combination of its CDR3 amino acid sequence and its V-gene family, and reads without a unique V-gene family were dropped. In a later analysis, 450 to 600 highly shared, low-generation-probability nucleotide sequences were removed to address suspected cross-contamination and a sequencing artifact. For each public chain, a later analysis derived a clonal expansion index from normalized ranks of inferred template counts within each repertoire. A later analysis computed generation probabilities with a VDJ recombination model fitted to out-of-frame rearrangements, and checked the results against IGoR. A later analysis scored TCR-TCR, TCR-HLA and TCR-CMV co-occurrence with hypergeometric tests, applying a repertoire-size bias correction to TCR pairs. To estimate false discovery rates, a later analysis permuted the HLA or CMV assignments 20 times. A later analysis grouped co-occurring TCRs with DBSCAN, adding TCRdist sequence similarity when clustering within HLA-allele-positive subsets. Repertoires with fewer than 30,000 or more than 120,000 public chains were left out of co-occurrence clustering, as were five repertoires with anomalous nucleotide sharing. This is the immuneACCESS table as TCRdb keeps it, with only in-frame sequences that have V and J called. A part of the clones is gone; compared with another copy, unresolved V genes explain less than half, and the rest is unexplained. For V, J and clone size, that table is used; D and trimming come from the DNA. The sample table lists about 160,000 clones, around 82% of them with a count of one. Of the sample, 0.95% to 1.3% falls within the top ten clones.

What the study reported, not specific to this receptor: Some IMGT-functional V segments, including TRBV6-2 and TRBV6-3, could not be distinguished by the 87-base-pair reads and were therefore excluded. A later analysis found that TCR association rates varied across HLA loci, with DRB1 alleles showing the most associated TCRs and HLA-C alleles the fewest. Most CMV-associated TCR beta chains appeared to be HLA-restricted in a later analysis, and the HLA associations seemed to be driven largely by CMV exposure. In both the original and validation cohorts, the classifier was reported to diagnose cytomegalovirus status with high specificity and sensitivity. The study listed 150 to 200 TCR beta chains as associated with cytomegalovirus. An association between a missense DCLRE1C variant and V-gene and J-gene trimming of TCR beta chains was found in a later genetic analysis and replicated in an independent cohort. According to the authors, the approach could potentially be generalized to other disease states and immunological phenotypes. A few of the identified cytomegalovirus-associated TCR beta chains were confirmed in vitro to be specific for cytomegalovirus antigens. When HLA alleles, especially DR and DQ, strongly co-occurred, attributing TCR associations to individual alleles was difficult. This cohort had only TCR beta chains sequenced, and the lack of alpha or paired-chain data limited which features could be detected. Correlated functional status among segregating V segments might be attributable to linkage disequilibrium, but an unknown experimental factor could not be ruled out. In a later analysis, HLA-associated TCR beta chains were found to be more clonally expanded and to have lower generation probabilities than equally common non-associated chains. In a later analysis, several top co-occurrence clusters were reported to appear linked to parvovirus B19, influenza, CMV and Epstein-Barr virus. HLA typing was unavailable for some donors at each locus, so association tests used only the typed subset. A further reported finding was that TCR beta sequences accurately predicted the HLA-A and HLA-B alleles for most subjects in the first cohort. Compared with the approximately 710-donor mean, donors in an Asian-associated ancestry cluster had fewer N-insertions in productive TCRs, according to a later genetic analysis. CMV serostatus was the only immune exposure information available for the cohort. Broadly in line with IMGT annotations, most TCR beta V segments showed up in productive rearrangements about 90% or about 30% of the time in an earlier analysis of 587 of the donors. While some public TCRs were present in many individuals, most TCR sequences turned up only very rarely across donors. In a later analysis, some 17,000 TCR beta sequences were associated with specific HLA alleles at a false discovery rate of 0.05. Because counts were too low, seventeen rarely observed V segments, including chromosome 9 orphons, were excluded from the earlier analysis of 500 to 700 of the donors. The sequencing pipeline was judged likely to have produced a cluster of highly shared sequence variants as a technical artifact. Sequencing depth was assumed to be roughly uniform across donors in the presence/absence analyses, though that assumption may not hold.

Turning to this clone: Its antigen remains undetermined. Base qualities are not recorded, but no much larger clone differs from it by a single base.

In total, more than 500 healthy bone marrow donors made up the cohort. Cohort members were all nominally healthy when sampled, although unrecorded immune exposures were likely present. The donor was CMV seronegative and was included in the group of several hundred seronegative cohort members. Every donor gave a peripheral blood sample, and the peripheral blood mononuclear cells from that sample were used for TCR beta sequencing. The Qiagen DNeasy Blood Extraction Kit was used to extract genomic DNA from the blood cell samples. The receptor's source is a man aged 30-40 years in good health and CMV-seronegative. The chain is encoded by TRBV5-8 joined to TRBJ1-2; matching of 6 bases hints at TRBD1 as the D gene. The source material was PBMCs. The CDR3 in this case is CASSLDQGQWGRGYTF. The bases read TGTGCCAGCAGCTTGGATCAGGGGCAATGGGGTAGAGGCTACACCTTC.